Below are 22 T cell receptor beta chains sequenced from a single sample in a study of CDR3 diversity in severe acne. MiXCR was run by TCRdb on the PCR reads, yielding one entry per CDR3 protein. This sample carries about 86,000 distinct CDR3 sequences, over 40% of them seen once, and the ten largest clones take more than 13%. The sample was blood. The receptors originated from a male donor in good health, without acne.

This clonotype has a count of ten or more. V is TRBV2 and J is TRBJ2-7, with 13 bases lining up with TRBD2. CDR3 length: 15 residues. V shed 7 bases and J 7 bases; nucleotides not matched to a gene: 10. Germline V lookup: CDR1 SNHLY, CDR2 FYNNEI. CDR3 nucleotide sequence: TGTGCCAGCATGGTTGGGACTAGCGGGGCCACAGAGCAGTACTTC. It translates to CASMVGTSGATEQYF.

This clonotype was detected many times. J is TRBJ2-3 and V is TRBV5-1; 7 positions match TRBD1. Trimming at V came to 4 bases and at J to 2 bases, leaving 4 bases not matched to a gene. Germline values: CDR1 SGHRS, CDR2 YFSETQ. The CDR3 sequence is 14 residues long. The CDR3 DNA reads as TGCGCCAGCAGCGTTACAGGGGCCACAGATACGCAGTATTTT. This codes for CASSVTGATDTQYF.

This clonotype was seen more than once but under ten times. J is TRBJ1-2 and V is TRBV15, with 7 bases matching TRBD1. Germline V gives CDR1 LNHNV, CDR2 YYDKDF (reference sequence). V lost 3 bases, J lost 5 bases, and 0 bases stayed unmatched. The CDR3 sequence is 12 residues long. As DNA, the CDR3 is TGTGCCACCAGCAGGGACAGGTATGGCTACACCTTC. It encodes CATSRDRYGYTF.

This clonotype was counted at least ten times. The rearrangement links TRBV28 to TRBJ2-7; D remains ambiguous. Germline CDR1 is MDHEN and CDR2 is SYDVKM. The CDR3 length is 11 residues. Trimming shortened V by 5 bases and J by 4 bases, and 6 bases separated the two germline ends. CDR3 in amino acids: CASSKRYEQYF. CDR3 nucleotide sequence: TGTGCCAGCAGTAAACGTTACGAGCAGTACTTC.

V gene TRBV2 combines with J gene TRBJ2-3, with 12 bases matching TRBD2. The CDR3 is made up of 13 amino acids. Trimming cost V 10 bases and J 5 bases; bases outside gene matches: 4. From germline, CDR1 is SNHLY and CDR2 FYNNEI. The CDR3 nucleotides read TGTGCCAACAGACTAGCGGGAGAAGATACGCAGTATTTT. Protein: CANRLAGEDTQYF.

In its sample, this clonotype was seen once. The V and J genes are TRBV6-7 and TRBJ2-2; 7 bases align to TRBD1. TRBV6-7 is an ORF for which the function is uncertain. With 5 bases clipped from V and 7 bases from J, the junction kept 7 bases outside the gene matches. There are 14 residues in the CDR3. CDR3 sequence: CASSITNRGGELFF. CDR3 DNA: TGTGCCAGCAGTATCACTAACAGGGGCGGGGAGCTGTTTTTT.

This chain links TRBV11-3 with TRBJ2-3; 7 bases map to TRBD1. CDR3 length equals 11 residues. Germline CDR1 is SGHNT and CDR2 is YENEEA. Trimming took 7 bases from V and 7 from J; bases not matched to a gene: 2. This CDR3 reads CASIRGNTQYF. CDR3 bases: TGTGCCAGCATCAGGGGGAATACGCAGTATTTT.

This clonotype has a single count. The chain combines TRBV7-9 with TRBJ1-1; the D is unclear. V dropped 5 bases and J dropped 5 bases, with 9 bases sitting between them. Per germline, CDR1 SEHNR and CDR2 FQNEAQ (reference sequence). There are 12 residues in the CDR3. In nucleotides, the CDR3 is TGTGCCAGCAGCGAGGGTTGGACTGAAGCTTTCTTT. Translated, it gives CASSEGWTEAFF.

This clonotype was counted ten times or more. The CDR3 sequence is CASSQEPGQGGEKLFF. The CDR3 DNA follows: TGTGCCAGCAGCCAAGAACCGGGACAGGGGGGCGAAAAACTGTTTTTT. The chain joins TRBV5-8 to TRBJ1-4; 11 positions agree with TRBD1. This CDR3 comprises 16 residues. Per the germline V gene, CDR1 is SGHTS and CDR2 is YDEGEE. V trimming: 4 bases; J trimming: 8 bases; junction bases outside the gene matches: 10.

The CDR3 reads CASSFGPSLGGYTF. The CDR3 bases are TGTGCCAGCAGCTTTGGGCCGTCCCTGGGTGGCTACACCTTC. The chain joins TRBV11-2 to TRBJ1-2; D ambiguous. This CDR3 has 14 amino acids. Between the trimmed V and J ends, which lost 3 bases and 7 bases, there was a span of 15 bases. The germline CDR1 and CDR2 sequences are SGHAT and FQNNGV.

This clonotype has only a few counts. CDR3 DNA sequence: TGCGCCAGCAGCCAATTGACAGGGTTCTACGAGCAGTACTTC. It translates to CASSQLTGFYEQYF. The chain couples TRBV4-1 to TRBJ2-7; the match to TRBD1 covers 7 bases. Germline V gene data show CDR1 as MGHRA and CDR2 as YSYEKL. The V gene end was trimmed by 2 bases and the J gene end by 3 bases; junction bases not matched to a gene: 4. The length of the CDR3 is 14 residues.

The CDR3 spells CSARVPNGHEQYYGYTF. In DNA form, the CDR3 reads TGCAGTGCTAGAGTCCCCAACGGCCACGAGCAGTACTATGGCTACACCTTC. The V call is TRBV20-1, the J call TRBJ1-2; no clear D. Between the trimmed V and J ends, which lost 1 base and 3 bases, there was a span of 21 bases. Looked up from germline, CDR1 is DFQATT and CDR2 is SNEGSKA (reference sequence). The CDR3 runs to 17 residues.

This clonotype was recorded many times. The chain uses TRBV19 and TRBJ1-5; a weak D match, TRBD1 (5 bases). CDR1 and CDR2 (germline): LNHDA, SQIVND (reference sequence). The CDR3 is 16 amino acids. V was trimmed by 5 bases and J by 0 bases, leaving 14 bases between them. The CDR3 bases are TGTGCCAGTAGTGCCCAGCGGGGGTTTAGCAATCAGCCCCAGCATTTT. As protein: CASSAQRGFSNQPQHF.

The chain uses TRBV9 and TRBJ2-5; 13 positions match TRBD2. This CDR3 has 18 residues. Germline V gives CDR1 SGDLS, CDR2 YYNGEE. Losses at the gene ends were 4 bases for V and 0 bases for J; bases not matched to a gene: 9. The CDR3 DNA follows: TGTGCCAGCAGCCCGGGGACTAGCGGGAACCTGTACCAAGAGACCCAGTACTTC. Residues: CASSPGTSGNLYQETQYF.

In its sample, this clonotype was seen many times. This chain links TRBV12-3 or TRBV12-4 with TRBJ2-5; D may be TRBD1 (5 bases). This CDR3 is built from 14 residues. The ends were cut back, 4 bases at V and 4 bases at J, with 13 bases in the middle. CDR3 coding DNA: TGTGCCAGCAGTTGGCAGGGCTGGGGAGAGACCCAGTACTTC. Translated: CASSWQGWGETQYF.

The sample holds a few counts of this clonotype. This chain links TRBV6-5 with TRBJ1-1, with TRBD1 identical over 9 bases. Germline lookup yields CDR1 MNHEY and CDR2 SVGAGI. CDR3 length equals 16 residues. With V trimmed by 6 bases and J by 6 bases, 14 bases remained unmatched. In DNA, the CDR3 is TGTGCCAGCAGCCACAACCCGGGACAGGGAGGACCTGAAGCTTTCTTT. It codes for CASSHNPGQGGPEAFF.

This clonotype was seen at least ten times. The chain recombines TRBV6-4 with TRBJ1-1, with 9 bases fitting TRBD1. The CDR3 consists of 15 residues. The germline V gene encodes CDR1 MRHNA and CDR2 SNTAGT. J lost 0 bases, V lost 7 bases, and 6 bases had no gene match. CDR3 sequence: CASKEQGAMNTEAFF. DNA for the CDR3: TGTGCCAGCAAGGAACAGGGGGCTATGAACACTGAAGCTTTCTTT.

This clonotype occurred once. The chain carries TRBV25-1 and TRBJ2-7; 10 nucleotides agree with TRBD1. CDR1 is MGHDK, CDR2 SYGVNS, per germline. The J segment lost 6 bases and the V segment lost 4 bases, leaving 9 bases of the junction unmatched. This CDR3 comprises 15 residues. CDR3: CASSADQGQGCEQYF. The DNA of the CDR3 is TGTGCCAGCAGTGCAGACCAGGGACAGGGGTGCGAGCAGTACTTC.

On this clonotype itself: This may be a read error: a much more frequent sequence differs by one nucleotide. The V gene is TRBV27, the J gene TRBJ2-5; D remains ambiguous. Germline V gene data show CDR1 as MNHEY and CDR2 as SMNVEV (reference sequence). V was cut by 2 bases and J by 4 bases, with 14 bases left in between. CDR3 length: 15 amino acids. CDR3 nucleotides: TGTGCCAGCAGTTTAGGGTTCGGATTCATAGAGACCCAGTACTTC. Amino acids: CASSLGFGFIETQYF.

V usage is TRBV20-1 and J usage is TRBJ2-3; TRBD2 agrees at 12 bases. V dropped 5 bases and J dropped 11; count of bases not matched to a gene: 2. Germline loops: CDR1 DFQATT, CDR2 SNEGSKA (reference sequence). The CDR3 covers 11 residues. CDR3 residues: CSARLAGVQYF. CDR3 nucleotides: TGCAGTGCTCGACTAGCGGGGGTGCAGTATTTT.

This clonotype came up a few times. The rearrangement joins TRBV20-1 to TRBJ1-6; weak D call: TRBD1 (5 bases). The germline V and J ends were trimmed by 6 bases and 7 bases, with 22 bases remaining between them. The CDR3 loop spans 16 amino acids. Germline V gene sequence: CDR1 DFQATT, CDR2 SNEGSKA (reference sequence). CDR3 DNA sequence: TGCAGTGCCCAGAATCGGGCGGGGGGGGTGAATTCACCCCTCCACTTT. As protein: CSAQNRAGGVNSPLHF.

Only one count was recorded for this clonotype. Its ends do not fully match the called genes, so a read error is possible. The chain joins TRBV6-5 to TRBJ1-1, with D possibly matching TRBD1 (5 bases). Germline values: CDR1 MNHEY, CDR2 SVGAGI. The length of the CDR3 is 13 residues. CDR3 sequence: CASSLTVNIEAFF. DNA for the CDR3: TGTGCCAGCTCCCTGACAGTGAACATTGAAGCTTTCTTT.